Listed here are 15 T cell receptor beta chains from one sample, sequenced in a study of T cell therapy after organ transplantation. These receptors have no identified antigens. The repertoire was sequenced with immunoSEQ multiplex PCR; TCRdb's copy has only in-frame clones and lacks some. Among about 48,000 clones, over 90% were seen once, and the ten largest hold 2.5% to 3.5%. This specimen was CD8+ T cells from blood, taken before autologous CMV-specific T cell therapy. Receptors were obtained from a human patient who had received a solid organ transplant and had CMV disease.

The V gene is TRBV27, the J gene TRBJ1-1; no clear D gene. CDR3 length: 14 amino acids. Germline V gene sequence: CDR1 MNHEY, CDR2 SMNVEV (reference sequence). V lost 2 bases and J lost 0, with 7 bases in between. Written as DNA, the CDR3 is TGTGCCAGCAGTTTAGACCAAATGAACACTGAAGCTTTCTTT. Translated, it gives CASSLDQMNTEAFF.

The chain carries TRBV19 and TRBJ1-4, with D uncertain. Germline-derived CDR1 and CDR2 are LNHDA and SQIVND (reference sequence). The CDR3 is 13 amino acids. V lost 5 bases, J lost 5 bases, and 9 bases lay in between. The CDR3 spells CASSPPENEKLFF. For the CDR3, the DNA is TGTGCCAGTAGTCCTCCGGAGAATGAAAAACTGTTTTTT.

The chain recombines TRBV9 with TRBJ1-1, with 8 nucleotides matching TRBD1. Germline V gives CDR1 SGDLS, CDR2 YYNGEE. After removal of 4 bases from V and 2 bases from J, the junction contained 7 bases not matched to a gene. The CDR3 totals 15 residues. The CDR3 loop reads CASSTSGQGNTEAFF. In DNA form, the CDR3 reads TGTGCCAGCAGCACCTCAGGACAGGGAAACACTGAAGCTTTCTTT.

This rearrangement joins TRBV7-2 to TRBJ2-5; 11 bases match TRBD2. Germline V gene sequence: CDR1 SGHTA, CDR2 FQGNSA. The CDR3 sequence is 18 residues long. Trimming cost V 2 bases and J 9 bases; bases outside gene matches: 17. The CDR3 loop reads CASSLYWGGLAVSGAQYF. The CDR3 DNA sequence: TGTGCCAGCAGCTTATATTGGGGGGGACTAGCGGTTTCGGGAGCCCAGTACTTC.

This clone occurred once. The chain uses TRBV27 and TRBJ1-1; no clear D. Germline V gives CDR1 MNHEY, CDR2 SMNVEV (reference sequence). Trimming took off 3 bases at V and 6 bases at J, with 14 bases between the two ends. The CDR3 has 14 amino acids. For the CDR3, the DNA is TGTGCCAGCAGTTTTCAGGCGGGTAGCGCTGAAGCTTTCTTT. This translates into CASSFQAGSAEAFF.

This rearrangement joins TRBV6-6 to TRBJ2-7, with D possibly matching TRBD1 (6 bases). Deletions cut 2 bases from V and 4 bases from J, with 15 bases between. Per germline, CDR1 MNHNY and CDR2 SVGAGI (reference sequence). The CDR3 has 15 amino acids. The CDR3 nucleotides read TGTGCCAGCAGTTACCGCGCAGTGGGGGCGTACGAGCAGTACTTC. Translating gives CASSYRAVGAYEQYF.

The chain joins TRBV5-1 to TRBJ2-3; 8 positions match TRBD1. The ends lost 4 bases at V and 4 bases at J; junction bases unmatched: 20. This CDR3 is 19 amino acids long. CDR1 SGHRS and CDR2 YFSETQ come from the germline V gene. CDR3 nucleotide sequence: TGCGCCAGCAGCCAATACGAGGTCCCGGGACAGGTATCGCCAGATACGCAGTATTTT. Translating it yields CASSQYEVPGQVSPDTQYF. Full variable domain (missing parts from reference TRBV5-1 and TRBJ2-3): KAGVTQTPRYLIKTRGQQVTLSCSPISGHRSVSWYQQTPGQGLQFLFEYFSETQRNKGNFPGRFSGRQFSNSRSEMNVSTLELGDSALYLCASSQYEVPGQVSPDTQYFGPGTRLTVL.

The chain carries TRBV4-1 and TRBJ2-1; D gene uncertain. Germline V gene data show CDR1 as MGHRA and CDR2 as YSYEKL. The V and J ends lost 1 base and 4 bases respectively, with 5 bases between them. The CDR3 totals 13 residues. CDR3 sequence reads: CASSQGGYNEQFF. CDR3 DNA sequence: TGCGCCAGCAGCCAAGGTGGTTACAATGAGCAGTTCTTC.

The chain combines TRBV6-5 with TRBJ2-2, with 9 bases lining up with TRBD1. Germline values: CDR1 MNHEY, CDR2 SVGAGI. The CDR3 has 16 residues. After removal of 2 bases from V and 7 bases from J, the junction contained 8 bases not matched to a gene. CDR3 bases: TGTGCCAGCAGTTACGGGGGACAGGGATATTTCGGGGAGCTGTTTTTT. Its protein is CASSYGGQGYFGELFF.

A remark on this clone: The sample carries other DNA sequences with the same CDR3. V and J are TRBV6-5 and TRBJ1-1; D is possibly TRBD1 (6 bases). This CDR3 has 12 residues. The V and J ends lost 6 bases and 2 bases respectively, with 7 bases between them. Germline CDR1 and CDR2: MNHEY and SVGAGI. This chain's CDR3 is CASRQGNTEAFF. For the CDR3, the DNA is TGTGCCAGCAGACAGGGTAACACTGAAGCTTTCTTT.

The chain uses TRBV7-6 and TRBJ2-5; TRBD1 matches 8 bases. V shed 5 bases and J 5 bases; nucleotides not matched to a gene: 10. Germline V gene lookup returns CDR1 SGHVS and CDR2 FNYEAQ. This CDR3 region has 15 residues. The CDR3 loop is CASSPGGRGSETQYF. The CDR3 DNA sequence: TGTGCCAGCAGCCCAGGGGGCAGGGGATCGGAGACCCAGTACTTC.

The V call is TRBV5-4, the J call TRBJ2-1; 15 positions agree with TRBD2. This CDR3 is 16 amino acids long. Per the germline V gene, CDR1 is SGHNT and CDR2 is YYREEE (reference sequence). Trimming removed 4 bases from V and 7 bases from J; junction bases left unmatched: 6. Here the CDR3 reads CASSPGTSGRMNEQFF. Written as DNA, the CDR3 is TGTGCCAGCAGCCCGGGGACTAGCGGGAGGATGAATGAGCAGTTCTTC.

V usage is TRBV11-2 and J usage is TRBJ2-7; D assignment may be TRBD1 or TRBD2 (5 bases each). Germline assignment: CDR1 SGHAT and CDR2 FQNNGV. CDR3 size: 14 residues. V was trimmed by 2 bases and J by 4 bases, leaving 12 bases between them. The CDR3 spells CASSLLRESYEQYF. CDR3 DNA: TGTGCCAGCAGCTTACTCAGGGAGTCGTACGAGCAGTACTTC.

Remarks on this clone: Other DNA sequences within the sample encode an identical CDR3. The V and J genes are TRBV19 and TRBJ2-5, with 7 bases lining up with TRBD1. From germline, CDR1 is LNHDA and CDR2 SQIVND (reference sequence). V gave up 1 base and J gave up 2 bases; unmatched junction bases: 4. The CDR3 is made up of 15 amino acids. The CDR3 here is CASSIGYRGQETQYF. As DNA, the CDR3 is TGTGCCAGTAGTATAGGATACAGGGGTCAAGAGACCCAGTACTTC.

The genes are TRBV2 and TRBJ2-7; 7 nucleotides line up with TRBD1. J lost 0 bases, V lost 4 bases, and 9 bases had no gene match. The CDR3 is 16 residues long. The germline V gene encodes CDR1 SNHLY and CDR2 FYNNEI. CDR3 residues: CASSGGQLPVSYEQYF. In DNA, the CDR3 is TGTGCCAGCAGTGGGGGACAGTTGCCAGTCTCCTACGAGCAGTACTTC.